This TCR beta chain was retrieved from a study of blood T cell repertoires in COVID-19. Study overall: PBMCs, B-cell-depleted T cells, or T cells provided the cDNA or gDNA that made up the material.

Per the authors' pipeline: Amplification from reference gene primers served as the basis for estimated nucleated cell counts. Clones were read by immunoSEQ multiplex PCR, and TCRdb kept only the in-frame ones, dropping some. The DNA was the basis for D and trimming; V, J and clone size are from that table. The table has 150,000 to 200,000 clones, roughly nine tenths seen once. With 4 bases removed from V and 6 bases from J, the gap between germline ends came to 19 bases. The V gene's germline CDR1 is SGHRS and CDR2 YFSETQ. CDR3 length: 15 residues. This chain links TRBV5-1 with TRBJ1-2; D might be TRBD1 (6 bases). The sequence was collected from a man in his 60s with active or convalescent COVID-19. The source material was peripheral blood. Written as DNA, the CDR3 is TGCGCCAGCAGCGTAGGACAGCCCCGGCGGGATGGCTACACCTTC. Residues: CASSVGQPRRDGYTF.